The clone carrying this T cell receptor beta chain was seen more than once but under ten times. The data were taken from a study of blood T cell repertoires in COVID-19. Study in general: COVID-19 samples collected from the United States, Italy and Spain covered acute and convalescent phases.

As originally analysed: Researchers report that nucleated cell counts were estimated from reference gene primer amplification. Using immunoSEQ multiplex PCR, the repertoire was profiled, and TCRdb retains in-frame clones only, with some absent. The V and J calls and clone size come from that table; D and trimming were worked out from the DNA. There are approximately 100,000 clones in the sample; 65% to 75% occur only once, and about 5.9% lies in the top ten. There are 14 residues in the CDR3. The germline gives CDR1 MNHEY, CDR2 SVGAGI. Trimming stripped 6 bases from V and 5 bases from J, with 13 bases between.

The chain recombines TRBV6-5 with TRBJ2-2, with D possibly matching TRBD1 (5 bases). The sequence came from a man older than 75 with acute or convalescent COVID-19. Sequencing input: peripheral blood. The CDR3 DNA sequence: TGTGCCAGCAGAAAACCTGGGGCGACCGGGGAGCTGTTTTTT. It is translated as CASRKPGATGELFF.